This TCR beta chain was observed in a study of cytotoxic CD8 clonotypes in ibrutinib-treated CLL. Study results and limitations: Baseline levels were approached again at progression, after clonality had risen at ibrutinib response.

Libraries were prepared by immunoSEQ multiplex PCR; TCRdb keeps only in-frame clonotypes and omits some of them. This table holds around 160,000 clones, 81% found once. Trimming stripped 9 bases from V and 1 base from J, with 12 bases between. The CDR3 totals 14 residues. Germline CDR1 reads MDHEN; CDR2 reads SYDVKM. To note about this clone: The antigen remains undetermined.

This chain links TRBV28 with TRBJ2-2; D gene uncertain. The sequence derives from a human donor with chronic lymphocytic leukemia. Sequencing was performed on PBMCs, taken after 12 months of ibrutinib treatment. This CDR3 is CASSRSGNTGELFF. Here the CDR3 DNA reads TGTGCCAGTTCGAGGTCAGGGAACACCGGGGAGCTGTTTTTT.